This record covers a single TCR beta chain. Its antigen is not known. The sample belongs to a study of cytomegalovirus exposure and HLA in healthy donors. This CDR3 contains 14 residues. The germline gives CDR1 MNHEY, CDR2 SMNVEV (reference sequence). Trimming removed 2 bases at V and 4 bases at J, with 11 bases between. A multiplex PCR was run with 60 Vbeta primers and 13 Jbeta primers. Here immunoSEQ multiplex PCR was the method, and the copy in TCRdb shows in-frame clones only, minus some. Found here are under 200,000 clones, approximately 84% of them singletons; the top ten hold 0.38%. Whole-study results and caveats: Reportedly, diagnosis of cytomegalovirus status by the classifier showed high specificity and sensitivity.

The sample was PBMCs. The chain combines TRBV27 with TRBJ2-5; D is unresolved. This sequence originates from a boy under 10 years old in good health and CMV-seronegative. CDR3 amino acids: CASSLTQFGETQYF. CDR3 sequence (DNA): TGTGCCAGCAGTTTAACCCAGTTTGGAGAGACCCAGTACTTC.